What follows describes a single T cell receptor beta chain. Its binding antigen is unknown. Per-base qualities were not stored, and no clone one base away is much larger. Using the deep immunoSEQ assay, multiplex PCR amplified TCR CDR3 regions from genomic DNA. Extracted genomic DNA from each cell subset was spread evenly across all wells of several immunoSEQ 96-well plates, with each plate serving as a replicate. For sorted subsets, 150 to 250 ng genomic DNA, equal to some 28,000 T cell genomes, was loaded into each replicate PCR. Purified libraries were quantified with a Qubit 3.0 fluorometer, sized on a Bioanalyzer 2100, and re-quantified with the KAPA Library Quantification kit. A separate single-read 150-cycle Illumina NextSeq 550 flow cell was used to sequence each immunoSEQ 96-well plate. The paper's processing steps were these. Because the immunoSEQ output included only junctional sequences and no quality scores, the filtering could not be the same as the filtering used for full-length reads. To assign V/J genes and CDR3, sequences were annotated using PyIR, a Python wrapper for IgBLAST v1.9, with IMGT germline references. Reads with weak V/J assignments (E-value above 1e-6), missing CDR3, stop codons, out-of-frame junctions, or ambiguous translated residues were removed. A V3J clonotype was defined by an identical inferred V gene, J gene, and CDR3 amino acid sequence. Percentage overlap between repertoires was calculated by dividing the number of shared unique clonotypes by the size of the smaller repertoire. Three approaches were used to assess repertoire richness: RTK rarefaction, the Chao1 estimator, and Recon v2.1 estimates of unobserved clonotypes. For all TCRbeta clonotypes obtained by the gDNA method from several donors, generation probabilities were computed with OLGA. The immuneACCESS repertoire file appears here via TCRdb, limited to in-frame rearrangements. These files lack a portion of the clones; in checked studies, under half of the deficit traces to unresolved V genes, and the cause of the others is not known. V and J calls and clone size come straight from that table; D and trimming were deduced from the DNA. The sample table records over a million clones; approximately 78% of these occur just once. The ten most abundant clones make up roughly 0.57% of the sample.

The data originate from a study of shared clonotypes between healthy human individuals (dated by TCRdb to the early 2020s). Some background on the complete study: A few men and two women, aged 18 to 49 years, made up the cohort. Libraries were prepared and TCR repertoires were sequenced by different laboratories using diverse techniques, in order to increase sequencing depth and limit assay-specific biases. The study deeply sequenced blood TCR repertoires of five healthy adults to estimate repertoire size and the extent of clonotype sharing between individuals. For each donor, three plates each were used for CD4 naive and CD4 memory, two plates were used for CD8 naive, and one plate was used for CD8 memory. Per donor, leukapheresis produced somewhere between about 0.94 and 9 billion PBMCs. What the study reported, not specific to this receptor: Clonotypes shared by all four sorted-subset donors showed higher generation probabilities than non-shared clonotypes. Sampling was restricted to blood, and TCR repertoires in tissues likely differ from the TCR repertoires found in blood. About 5% of naive CD4, around 3.5% of naive CD8, roughly 2.4% of memory CD4, and around 0.42% of memory CD8 clonotypes were shared across several donors. Because the study included a small number of donors, the genetic and exposure-history diversity represented was limited. Even with the large sequencing depth, rarefaction of the sorted-subset datasets indicated that sequencing was incomplete. Pairwise subsampling led to the expectation that sequencing depth would affect the degree of clonotype sharing among donors. Naive subsets generally had larger estimated clonotype richness than memory subsets did.

The donors were healthy, HIV-negative adults with no recently reported acute infections or vaccinations. Every donor was a Caucasian adult residing in Nashville, Tennessee, USA. Magnetic negative selection was used to enrich CD4+ T cells, after which naive cells were positively selected on CD45RA and the negative fraction became the memory subset. Blood was collected by leukapheresis, and PBMCs were isolated by Ficoll-Histopaque density gradient centrifugation and then cryopreserved in liquid nitrogen vapor phase. Analytical flow cytometry was used to check the purity and quantity of each magnetically sorted T cell population. Genomic DNA was isolated from each sorted fraction and quantified by UV absorbance on a Nanodrop 2000c. V and J lose 3 bases and 2 bases, and a span of 10 bases separates them. From the cysteine through the phenylalanine, the CDR3 covers 14 amino acids. Just the 42-base CDR3 DNA is kept, in frame starting at base 1. CDR1 and CDR2 (SGHRS, YFSETQ) derive from the germline V gene.

The TCR originated in a man in his late teens or twenties in good health. Some clones in this sample may be carry-over from other donors' samples. The V and J genes are TRBV5-1 and TRBJ2-3, with the D gene call left open. The material sequenced was memory CD4+ T cells from PBMCs. In the paper's terms, the cell subset or site label means: CD45RA-negative fraction. This receptor carries the CDR3 CASSSDGYTDTQYF. The DNA is TGCGCCAGCAGCTCGGACGGTTACACAGATACGCAGTATTTT.